This T cell receptor (beta chain) was captured by sequencing in a study of identical twins. Findings and caveats of the study: Twin sharing of out-of-frame TCR alpha was underestimated by models in monozygotic pairs.

The authors used template switching to add a universal primer site and gave cDNA unique molecular identifiers. TCRdb redid the calling of the 5' RACE reads with MiXCR, one entry per CDR3 protein. This table holds over 550,000 distinct CDR3 sequences, just over 7% found once. This clonotype appeared many times. Antigen unknown. CDR1 MGHRA and CDR2 YSYEKL come from the germline V gene. The CDR3 loop spans 15 amino acids. V was trimmed by 3 bases and J by 2 bases, leaving 12 bases between them. This same sample was also taken into another study, of yellow fever vaccine responses in identical twins.

Sequenced sample: PBMCs. The chain carries TRBV4-1 and TRBJ2-3; D may be TRBD2 (6 bases). The receptor's source is a woman aged 18-29 years in good health. The CDR3 coding sequence is TGCGCCAGCAGCCAGGGACTTCGGGACACAGATACGCAGTATTTT. This sequence encodes CASSQGLRDTDTQYF.